This passage covers 11 T cell receptor beta chains from one sample sequenced in a study of OX40 agonist ivuxolimab in advanced cancers. The protocol was immunoSEQ multiplex PCR, while the TCRdb copy is restricted to in-frame clones and leaves out a portion. The repertoire consists of tens of thousands of clones, with over 75% occurring once and the leading ten covering 6.9%. Source: CD4+ or CD8+ T cells sorted from blood, taken in a trial of the OX40 agonist ivuxolimab. Every receptor here comes from an adult with an advanced solid tumor such as melanoma, head and neck, liver or kidney cancer.

The chain links TRBV27 to TRBJ2-7; D gene ambiguous. The V end lost 2 bases, the J end lost 0 bases, and 5 bases lay between the germline ends. Germline values: CDR1 MNHEY, CDR2 SMNVEV (reference sequence). The CDR3 contains 13 residues. Written as DNA, the CDR3 is TGTGCCAGCAGTTTAGGGCCCTCCTACGAGCAGTACTTC. Protein sequence: CASSLGPSYEQYF.

This clone was observed a handful of times. This sequence joins TRBV20-1 and TRBJ2-5; no clear D. The CDR3 totals 11 residues. V was shortened by 5 bases and J by 6 bases, with 10 bases between the two germline ends. CDR1 is DFQATT, CDR2 SNEGSKA, per germline (reference sequence). The CDR3 DNA sequence: TGCAGTGCTCTTAGAGCGCAGACCCAGTACTTC. The encoded protein is CSALRAQTQYF.

The chain combines TRBV4-1 with TRBJ2-5; possible D gene TRBD1, 5 bases. V gave up 0 bases and J gave up 3 bases, with 20 bases separating them. Germline CDR1 is MGHRA and CDR2 is YSYEKL. This CDR3 has 18 amino acids. The CDR3, as DNA: TGCGCCAGCAGCCAAGAGGTTTCACGTCTCACAGGAAAAGAGACCCAGTACTTC. Amino acids: CASSQEVSRLTGKETQYF.

In its sample, this clone was seen once. The V and J genes are TRBV19 and TRBJ2-1; 7 bases fit TRBD2. CDR1 is LNHDA and CDR2 is SQIVND in the germline V gene (reference sequence). Losses at the gene ends were 2 bases for V and 6 bases for J; bases not matched to a gene: 7. The CDR3 spans 15 residues. The CDR3 DNA is TGTGCCAGTAGTATACGCCTAGCGGAGCCCAATGAGCAGTTCTTC. Encoded protein: CASSIRLAEPNEQFF.

The V and J genes are TRBV29-1 and TRBJ2-1; no reliable D call. The germline CDR1 and CDR2 sequences are SQVTM and ANQGSEA. Trimming removed 1 base from V and 6 bases from J, with 19 bases in between. This CDR3 contains 16 residues. This chain's CDR3 is CSVEGTLVLLRNEQFF. The CDR3 bases are TGCAGCGTTGAAGGGACCCTCGTTCTACTACGCAATGAGCAGTTCTTC.

Notes on this clone: The junction departs from the called germline gene at one end, perhaps through a read error. V usage is TRBV7-9 and J usage is TRBJ2-7; 12 bases align to TRBD1. The germline V gene has CDR1 SEHNR and CDR2 FQNEAQ (reference sequence). The CDR3 has 13 amino acids. The CDR3 sequence is CASSFGTGGAPDF. The CDR3, as DNA: TGTGCCAGCAGCTTCGGGACAGGGGGCGCCCCCGACTTC.

The chain uses TRBV15 and TRBJ2-1, with TRBD2 as a possible D gene (5 bases). This CDR3 contains 15 residues. Per the germline V gene, CDR1 is LNHNV and CDR2 is YYDKDF (reference sequence). The germline V and J ends were trimmed by 0 bases and 5 bases, with 11 bases remaining between them. The CDR3 coding sequence is TGTGCCACCAGCAGAGATTTGGCGGGTGACAATGAGCAGTTCTTC. Its protein is CATSRDLAGDNEQFF.

This chain connects TRBV5-1 to TRBJ2-2; 7 bases map to TRBD1. CDR3 length equals 14 residues. V gave up 6 bases and J gave up 3 bases; unmatched junction bases: 5. The germline V gene has CDR1 SGHRS and CDR2 YFSETQ. This chain's CDR3 is CASKTGLYTGELFF. CDR3 DNA sequence: TGCGCCAGCAAGACAGGGCTATACACCGGGGAGCTGTTTTTT.

This chain joins TRBV29-1 and TRBJ1-1; tentative D call: TRBD1 (5 bases). This CDR3 spans 13 amino acids. Germline V gene lookup returns CDR1 SQVTM and CDR2 ANQGSEA. V shed 4 bases and J shed 4 bases, with 13 bases lying between them. The CDR3 region has the DNA TGCAGCGTTGTTTGGGGCTCGGGCACTGAAGCTTTCTTT. This gives the protein CSVVWGSGTEAFF.

This chain links TRBV28 with TRBJ2-1; 7 nucleotides agree with TRBD1. V shed 4 bases and J 0 bases; nucleotides not matched to a gene: 3. The CDR3 spans 15 residues. Germline assignment: CDR1 MDHEN and CDR2 SYDVKM. The CDR3 loop reads CASSSDRDSYNEQFF. The CDR3 nucleotides are TGTGCCAGCAGTTCAGACAGGGACTCCTACAATGAGCAGTTCTTC.

J is TRBJ2-3 and V is TRBV29-1; D is possibly TRBD1 (5 bases). CDR1 and CDR2 (germline): SQVTM, ANQGSEA. The CDR3 loop spans 14 amino acids. Trimming cost V 5 bases and J 4 bases, with 16 bases left between them. CDR3 amino acids: CSVSSAGFADTQYF. The CDR3 nucleotides read TGCAGCGTTTCCTCGGCAGGGTTCGCAGATACGCAGTATTTT.